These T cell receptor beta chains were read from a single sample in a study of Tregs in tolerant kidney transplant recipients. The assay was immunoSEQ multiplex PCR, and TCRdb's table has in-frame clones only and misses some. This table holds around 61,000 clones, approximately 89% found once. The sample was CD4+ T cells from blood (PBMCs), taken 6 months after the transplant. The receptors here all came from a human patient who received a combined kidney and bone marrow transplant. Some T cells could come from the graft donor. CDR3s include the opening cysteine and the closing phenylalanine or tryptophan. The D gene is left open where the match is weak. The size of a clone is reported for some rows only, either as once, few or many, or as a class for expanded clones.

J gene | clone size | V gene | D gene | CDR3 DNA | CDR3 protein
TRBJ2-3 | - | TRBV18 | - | TGTGCCAGCTCACCACGGGTGGACTCCACAGATACGCAGTATTTT | CASSPRVDSTDTQYF
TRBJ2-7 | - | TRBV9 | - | TGTGCCAGCAGCCCCACAGCCATCACCGGCGAGCAGTACTTC | CASSPTAITGEQYF
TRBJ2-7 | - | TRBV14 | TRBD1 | TGTGCCAGCAGCCGATTTAGGACAGGGTCCTACGAGCAGTACTTC | CASSRFRTGSYEQYF
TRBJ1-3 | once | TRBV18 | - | TGTGCCAGCTCAACATCAGGATCTGGAAACACCATATATTTT | CASSTSGSGNTIYF
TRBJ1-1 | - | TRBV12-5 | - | TGTGCTAGTGGTTTTTTGGGCAGAGAGGCTTTCTTT | CASGFLGREAFF
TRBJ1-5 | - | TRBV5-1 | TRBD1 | TGCGCCAGCAGCCCCGGGACAGGGGGCACAGGGAGCAATCAGCCCCAGCATTTT | CASSPGTGGTGSNQPQHF
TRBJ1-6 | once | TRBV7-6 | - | TGTGCCAGCAGCTTCAGGGGAGATTCACCCCTCCACTTT | CASSFRGDSPLHF
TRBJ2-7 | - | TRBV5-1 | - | TGCGCCAGCAAAAAAGGACATTTCTACGAGCAGTACTTC | CASKKGHFYEQYF
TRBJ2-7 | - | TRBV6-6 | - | TGTGCCAGCAGTTACGGGTCAGGACAACCCCCTTACTTC | CASSYGSGQPPYF
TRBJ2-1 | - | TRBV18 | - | TGTGCCAGCTCACCAGGCATTTACAATGAGCAGTTCTTC | CASSPGIYNEQFF
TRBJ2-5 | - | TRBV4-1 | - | TGCGCCAGCAGCCAAACCCTAGGGACCCAGTACTTC | CASSQTLGTQYF
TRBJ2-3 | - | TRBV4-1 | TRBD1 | TGCGCCAGCAGCCCGGGGATGACAGGGGTCACAGATACGCAGTATTTT | CASSPGMTGVTDTQYF
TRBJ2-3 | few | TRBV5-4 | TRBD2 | TGTGCCAGCAGCTCAAGCGGGAGGGCAAGCACAGATACGCAGTATTTT | CASSSSGRASTDTQYF
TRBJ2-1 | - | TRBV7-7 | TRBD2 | TGTGCCAGCAGCCATAACCAAACCATAGCGGGAGGAAACTACAATGAGCAGTTCTTC | CASSHNQTIAGGNYNEQFF
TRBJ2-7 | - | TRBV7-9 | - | TGTGCCAGCAGCTTTAATCAACTTTCCGAGCAGTACTTC | CASSFNQLSEQYF
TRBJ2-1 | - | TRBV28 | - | TGTGCCAGCAGGGGGGCAGCCTACAATGAGCAGTTCTTC | CASRGAAYNEQFF
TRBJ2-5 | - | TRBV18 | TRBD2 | TGTGCCAGCTCACCACCTGCAGGGAGGGGAGAGACCCAGTACTTC | CASSPPAGRGETQYF
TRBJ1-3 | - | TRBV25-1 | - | TGTGCCAGCAGAGGGGAAGGGAACACCATATATTTT | CASRGEGNTIYF
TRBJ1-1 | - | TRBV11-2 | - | TGTGCCAGCAGCACCCGACATCTCACTGAAGCTTTCTTT | CASSTRHLTEAFF
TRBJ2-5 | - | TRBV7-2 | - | TGTGCCAGCAGCTTGGGCGGCACGGGGGAGACCCAGTACTTC | CASSLGGTGETQYF
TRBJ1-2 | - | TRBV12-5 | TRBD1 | TGTGCTAGTGGTTTGGGGACAGGGGGTGGTGGCTACACCTTC | CASGLGTGGGGYTF
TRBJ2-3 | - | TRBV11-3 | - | TGTGCCAGCAGCGTCAGCAGGGGTGGGGGAGATACGCAGTATTTT | CASSVSRGGGDTQYF
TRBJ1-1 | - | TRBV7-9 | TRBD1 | TGTGCCAGCAGCCAGGGGGAGAACACTGAAGCTTTCTTT | CASSQGENTEAFF
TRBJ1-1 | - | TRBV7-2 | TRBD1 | TGTGCCAGCAGCTGGGTCGGGGCAGGGGGGACTGAAGCTTTCTTT | CASSWVGAGGTEAFF
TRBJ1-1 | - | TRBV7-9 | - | TGTGCCAGCAGGTTTAGGGAGGGGGCTGAAGCTTTCTTT | CASRFREGAEAFF
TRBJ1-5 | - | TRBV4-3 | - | TGCGCCAGCAGCCAAGACACAGTGTATCAGCCCCAGCATTTT | CASSQDTVYQPQHF
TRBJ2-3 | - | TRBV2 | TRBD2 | TGTGCCAGCAACCGACTAGCGGGCCTGCAGTATTTT | CASNRLAGLQYF
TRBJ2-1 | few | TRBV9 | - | TGTGCCAGCAGCGTAGTGGACTACTCCTACAATGAGCAGTTCTTC | CASSVVDYSYNEQFF
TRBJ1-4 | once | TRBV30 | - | TGTGCCCGCTCCAGGGGCAGAAATGAAAAACTGTTTTTT | CARSRGRNEKLFF
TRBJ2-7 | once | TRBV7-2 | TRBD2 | TGTGCCAGCACCGTCGGGGGGGCCCCCTACGAGCAGTACTTC | CASTVGGAPYEQYF
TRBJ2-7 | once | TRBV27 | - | TGTGCCAGCAGTAAAGGTGGCTACGAGCGGTACTTC | CASSKGGYERYF
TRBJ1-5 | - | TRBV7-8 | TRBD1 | TGTGCCAGCAGCTTAGGGACAGGAGGCAATCAGCCCCAGCATTTT | CASSLGTGGNQPQHF
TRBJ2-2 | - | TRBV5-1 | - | TGCGCCAGCAGCTTGCCGGACATTGGGGAGCTGTTTTTT | CASSLPDIGELFF
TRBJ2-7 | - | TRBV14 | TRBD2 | TGTGCCAGCAGTCTGACTAGCGGTCCCCGATTTAACTACGAGCAGTACTTC | CASSLTSGPRFNYEQYF
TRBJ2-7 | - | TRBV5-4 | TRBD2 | TGTGCCAGCAGTCCTGGACTAGTTTTGAACGAGCAGTACTTC | CASSPGLVLNEQYF
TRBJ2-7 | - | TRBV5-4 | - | TGTGCCAGCAGCTTGGACTTTAGTTACGAGCAGTACTTC | CASSLDFSYEQYF
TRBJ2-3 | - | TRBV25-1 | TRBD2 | TGTGCCAGCAGTGATTCTAGCGGGGGGGATACGCAGTATTTT | CASSDSSGGDTQYF
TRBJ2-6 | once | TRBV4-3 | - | TGCGCCAGCAGCCGAGTCGGTGGGGCCAACGTCCTGACTTTC | CASSRVGGANVLTF
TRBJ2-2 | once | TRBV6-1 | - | TGTGCCAGTCAAACTACTAGCTTGGCCGGGGAGCTGTTTTTT | CASQTTSLAGELFF
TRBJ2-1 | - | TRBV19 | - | TGTGCCAGTAGATCTCCAGGGGCGGCAGGGGAGCAGTTCTTC | CASRSPGAAGEQFF
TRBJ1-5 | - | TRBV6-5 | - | TGTGCCAGCAGTTACAGTTTCAGGGTAGGCAATCAGCCCCAGCATTTT | CASSYSFRVGNQPQHF
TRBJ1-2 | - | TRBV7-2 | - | TGTGCCAGCAGCTCCCTTGGGCTCTATGGCTACACCTTC | CASSSLGLYGYTF
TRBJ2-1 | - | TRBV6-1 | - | TGTGCCAGTACAATCGAAAGAGGGGAGCAGTTCTTC | CASTIERGEQFF
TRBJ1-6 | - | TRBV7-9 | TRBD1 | TGTGCCAGCAGCCGACAGGGTTGGGATTCCCCCCTCCACTTT | CASSRQGWDSPLHF
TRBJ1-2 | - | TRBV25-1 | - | TGTGCCAGCAGTTCGAGCTATGGCTACACCTTC | CASSSSYGYTF
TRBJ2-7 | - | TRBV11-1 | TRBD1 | TGTGCCAGCGCCGTAAAGACAGGGACCCTATACGAGCAGTACTTC | CASAVKTGTLYEQYF
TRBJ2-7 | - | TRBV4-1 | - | TGCGCCAGCAGCTTGGGACTGTCCTACGAGCAGTACTTC | CASSLGLSYEQYF
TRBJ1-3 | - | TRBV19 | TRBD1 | TGTGCCAGTAAAGTGGACAGGGGCTCTGGAAACACCATATATTTT | CASKVDRGSGNTIYF
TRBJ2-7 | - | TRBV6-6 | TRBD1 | TGTGCCAGCAGCCAGGACAGGGGGGCCTACGAGCAGTACTTC | CASSQDRGAYEQYF
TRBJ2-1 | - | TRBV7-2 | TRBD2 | TGTGCCAGCAGCCCAAGCGGGACTAGCTCCTACAATGAGCAGTTCTTC | CASSPSGTSSYNEQFF
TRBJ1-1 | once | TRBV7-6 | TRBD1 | TGTGCCAGCAGCTTAGGGACAGGGGGCGCGGGGACTGAAGCTTTCTTT | CASSLGTGGAGTEAFF
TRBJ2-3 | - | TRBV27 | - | TGTGCCAGCAGTCCCCACAGCCTGGGTAGCACAGATACGCAGTATTTT | CASSPHSLGSTDTQYF
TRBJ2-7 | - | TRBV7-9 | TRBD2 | TGTGCCAGCAGCTTTCTAGCGGGAGGTGGCTACGAGCAGTACTTC | CASSFLAGGGYEQYF
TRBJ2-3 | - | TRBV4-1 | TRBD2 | TGCGCCAGCAGCCAAGATCGGCGGGAGCCCACAGATACGCAGTATTTT | CASSQDRREPTDTQYF
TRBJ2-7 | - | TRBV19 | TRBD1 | TGTGCTTCTACGTCGGGACAGGGAAGTTTGTACGAGCAGTACTTC | CASTSGQGSLYEQYF